The clone carrying this T cell receptor beta chain has just a few counts. Antigen: not known. The CDR3 sequence is 15 residues long. Germline CDR1 SGHRS, CDR2 YFSETQ. V was pared by 0 bases and J by 3 bases, with 3 bases of the junction left unmatched. 5'RACE template switching generated TCR cDNA, adding a universal primer site and UMIs. TCRdb re-called the 5' RACE reads through MiXCR, storing one row per CDR3 protein. The sample holds about 220,000 distinct CDR3 sequences, 3% to 3.5% seen once. The record originates from a study of T cells after yellow fever vaccination. Study findings and constraints: Post-booster reappearance was seen for most primary-vaccination clones (96% CD4, 80% to 90% CD8).

The TCR sequence derives from a young man who received the YFV17D yellow fever vaccine. The sample in question was CD4+ T cells sorted from PBMCs, obtained 10 days after the yellow fever booster vaccination. V is TRBV5-1 and J is TRBJ1-5; the match to TRBD1 covers 7 bases. The CDR3 DNA reads TGCGCCAGCAGCTTGGCCGGGACAGTCAATCAGCCCCAGCATTTT. Translated, it gives CASSLAGTVNQPQHF.